These T cell receptor beta chains were read from a single sample in a study of blood T cell repertoires in COVID-19. Sequencing used immunoSEQ multiplex PCR; TCRdb keeps in-frame clones, though not all of them. The repertoire holds roughly 260,000 clones, with 80% to 90% as singletons. The sample comprised peripheral blood. The receptors originated from a woman between 45 and 60 years old with acute or convalescent COVID-19. Both conserved end residues are part of each CDR3. The order of the fields is J gene, D gene, V gene, clone size, CDR3 DNA, CDR3 protein. D genes are given only for firm matches. Size is stated for part of the rows, as once, few or many counts, or as a class when the clone is expanded.

J gene: TRBJ1-4
D gene: NA
V gene: TRBV19
clone size: NA
CDR3 DNA: TGTGCCAGTAGTACCCCCGCCGGTGGACTGTTTTTT
CDR3 protein: CASSTPAGGLFF

J gene: TRBJ2-1
D gene: TRBD2
V gene: TRBV7-2
clone size: NA
CDR3 DNA: TGTGCCAGCAGCCTACTACTAGCGGGAGGGTACAATGAGCAGTTCTTC
CDR3 protein: CASSLLLAGGYNEQFF

J gene: TRBJ1-5
D gene: TRBD1
V gene: TRBV28
clone size: NA
CDR3 DNA: TGTGCCAGCAGTACCGGGACAGGGGAAGTTCAGCCCCAGCATTTT
CDR3 protein: CASSTGTGEVQPQHF

J gene: TRBJ1-6
D gene: NA
V gene: TRBV5-1
clone size: NA
CDR3 DNA: TGCGCCAGCAGACGGACAGTTTATAATTCACCCCTCCACTTT
CDR3 protein: CASRRTVYNSPLHF

J gene: TRBJ1-1
D gene: NA
V gene: TRBV7-3
clone size: NA
CDR3 DNA: TGTGCCAGCAGCTCGGGATTGAACACTGAAGCTTTCTTT
CDR3 protein: CASSSGLNTEAFF

J gene: TRBJ1-2
D gene: NA
V gene: TRBV28
clone size: NA
CDR3 DNA: TGTGCCAGCAGCTCGGACAGCGCGAATGGCTACACCTTC
CDR3 protein: CASSSDSANGYTF

J gene: TRBJ2-7
D gene: NA
V gene: TRBV2
clone size: NA
CDR3 DNA: TGTGCCAGCAGTGAAGCTTCGGAGACTTACGAGCAGTACTTC
CDR3 protein: CASSEASETYEQYF

J gene: TRBJ2-2
D gene: TRBD2
V gene: TRBV20-1
clone size: few
CDR3 DNA: TGCAGTGCTAGTGGACTAGCGGGAGGGCCCACCGGGGAGCTGTTTTTT
CDR3 protein: CSASGLAGGPTGELFF

J gene: TRBJ2-3
D gene: TRBD2
V gene: TRBV5-1
clone size: NA
CDR3 DNA: TGCGCCAGCAGCTTGGACGGCGGGAGGACGGATACGCAGTATTTT
CDR3 protein: CASSLDGGRTDTQYF

J gene: TRBJ1-5
D gene: NA
V gene: TRBV7-3
clone size: NA
CDR3 DNA: TGTGCCAGCAGCTACAACAGAGATCAGCCCCAGCATTTT
CDR3 protein: CASSYNRDQPQHF

J gene: TRBJ2-4
D gene: TRBD1
V gene: TRBV6-5
clone size: NA
CDR3 DNA: TGTGCCAGCATGCCGGGACAGGGGGAAAACATTCAGTACTTC
CDR3 protein: CASMPGQGENIQYF

J gene: TRBJ2-7
D gene: TRBD2
V gene: TRBV25-1
clone size: NA
CDR3 DNA: TGTGCCAGCAGTCCCCCGCTTAGCGGGAGCACCGGGCAGTACTTC
CDR3 protein: CASSPPLSGSTGQYF

J gene: TRBJ2-4
D gene: TRBD1
V gene: TRBV4-2
clone size: NA
CDR3 DNA: TGTGCCAGCAGCCAAGAAGGCATGAATACAGGGGTTTATTCCAAAAACATTCAGTACTTC
CDR3 protein: CASSQEGMNTGVYSKNIQYF

J gene: TRBJ2-1
D gene: TRBD2
V gene: TRBV7-3
clone size: NA
CDR3 DNA: TGTGCCAGCAGCCATCTTAGCGGGAGTGCCGCAAACAATGAGCAGTTCTTC
CDR3 protein: CASSHLSGSAANNEQFF

J gene: TRBJ1-3
D gene: NA
V gene: TRBV7-2
clone size: NA
CDR3 DNA: TGTGCCAGCAGCTTCGCCCTAGGAGGAAACACCATATATTTT
CDR3 protein: CASSFALGGNTIYF

J gene: TRBJ2-1
D gene: TRBD2
V gene: TRBV28
clone size: NA
CDR3 DNA: TGTGCCAGCAGTTCCCCCTCGCCGACTAGCGGGAGGGTCTACAATGAGCAGTTCTTC
CDR3 protein: CASSSPSPTSGRVYNEQFF

J gene: TRBJ2-3
D gene: TRBD2
V gene: TRBV7-2
clone size: NA
CDR3 DNA: TGTGCCAGCAGCGAAACGGGACTAGCGGGCCGTGGGGGTACGCAGTATTTT
CDR3 protein: CASSETGLAGRGGTQYF

J gene: TRBJ1-5
D gene: NA
V gene: TRBV5-6
clone size: NA
CDR3 DNA: TGTGCCAGCAGCCGCCAAGGACACTTCAATCAGCCCCAGCATTTT
CDR3 protein: CASSRQGHFNQPQHF

J gene: TRBJ2-5
D gene: NA
V gene: TRBV6-2/TRBV6-3
clone size: NA
CDR3 DNA: TGTGCCAGCAGTTACTCGATGGAGGGGGGGAGTCGAGAGACCCAGTACTTC
CDR3 protein: CASSYSMEGGSRETQYF

J gene: TRBJ2-1
D gene: TRBD2
V gene: TRBV2
clone size: NA
CDR3 DNA: TGTGCCAGCAGTGTACTAGCGGGGGCCTACAATGAGCAGTTCTTC
CDR3 protein: CASSVLAGAYNEQFF

J gene: TRBJ1-5
D gene: TRBD1
V gene: TRBV5-1
clone size: NA
CDR3 DNA: TGCGCCAGCAGCCCGGGACAGGCGGGGAGCAATCAGCCCCAGCATTTT
CDR3 protein: CASSPGQAGSNQPQHF

J gene: TRBJ2-3
D gene: TRBD2
V gene: TRBV10-3
clone size: NA
CDR3 DNA: TGTGCCATCAGTGACACTAGCGCGCCAGATACGCAGTATTTT
CDR3 protein: CAISDTSAPDTQYF

J gene: TRBJ1-2
D gene: TRBD1
V gene: TRBV28
clone size: NA
CDR3 DNA: TGTGCCAGCAGTTTCGGGACAGGGAACTATGGCTACACCTTC
CDR3 protein: CASSFGTGNYGYTF

J gene: TRBJ2-1
D gene: NA
V gene: TRBV28
clone size: NA
CDR3 DNA: TGTGCCAGCAGTACTCACAGGGAGGGGGGAAATGAGCAGTTCTTC
CDR3 protein: CASSTHREGGNEQFF

J gene: TRBJ1-2
D gene: NA
V gene: TRBV7-9
clone size: NA
CDR3 DNA: TGTGCCAGCACCCTCTATGGCTACACCTTC
CDR3 protein: CASTLYGYTF

J gene: TRBJ1-2
D gene: NA
V gene: TRBV5-4
clone size: few
CDR3 DNA: TGTGCCAGCAGCTTTAACAGGGTGAACTATGGCTACACCTTC
CDR3 protein: CASSFNRVNYGYTF

J gene: TRBJ2-5
D gene: NA
V gene: TRBV9
clone size: NA
CDR3 DNA: TGTGCCAGCAGCGCCCAACTAGTCGAAAAAGAGACCCAGTACTTC
CDR3 protein: CASSAQLVEKETQYF

J gene: TRBJ2-7
D gene: NA
V gene: TRBV30
clone size: once
CDR3 DNA: TGTGCCTGGACCGTCTCCAGGGCTAAGCAGTACTTC
CDR3 protein: CAWTVSRAKQYF

J gene: TRBJ2-5
D gene: TRBD2
V gene: TRBV7-3
clone size: few
CDR3 DNA: TGTGCCAGCAGCCTTACCGGGACTAGCCAAGAGACCCAGTACTTC
CDR3 protein: CASSLTGTSQETQYF

J gene: TRBJ2-1
D gene: NA
V gene: TRBV7-2
clone size: NA
CDR3 DNA: TGTGCCAGCAGCCCAGGACTGGCCTACAATGAGCAGTTCTTC
CDR3 protein: CASSPGLAYNEQFF

J gene: TRBJ2-3
D gene: TRBD1
V gene: TRBV5-4
clone size: NA
CDR3 DNA: TGTGCCAGCAGCTCAAGGGACAGGGGGACAGATACGCAGTATTTT
CDR3 protein: CASSSRDRGTDTQYF

J gene: TRBJ2-3
D gene: NA
V gene: TRBV28
clone size: NA
CDR3 DNA: TGTGCCAGCAGTTTAACGGGAGAGGCAGATACGCAGTATTTT
CDR3 protein: CASSLTGEADTQYF

J gene: TRBJ1-2
D gene: NA
V gene: TRBV24-1
clone size: NA
CDR3 DNA: TGTGCCACTGGGAGTATCTATGGCTACACCTTC
CDR3 protein: CATGSIYGYTF

J gene: TRBJ2-7
D gene: NA
V gene: TRBV6-2/TRBV6-3
clone size: NA
CDR3 DNA: TGTGCCAGCAGTTCCGGGACAACCTACGAGCAGTACTTC
CDR3 protein: CASSSGTTYEQYF

J gene: TRBJ1-3
D gene: NA
V gene: TRBV7-9
clone size: once
CDR3 DNA: TGTGCCAGCAGCTCCACAACCGCAATTGGTGGAAACACCATATATTTT
CDR3 protein: CASSSTTAIGGNTIYF

J gene: TRBJ1-1
D gene: NA
V gene: TRBV3-1/TRBV3-2
clone size: NA
CDR3 DNA: TGTGCCAGCAGCAGAGGGGCAGGGGCGGGCACTGAAGCTTTCTTT
CDR3 protein: CASSRGAGAGTEAFF

J gene: TRBJ1-5
D gene: NA
V gene: TRBV4-2
clone size: NA
CDR3 DNA: TGTGCCAGCAGCCAAGATGGGCAGGGGTCTCAGCCCCAGCATTTT
CDR3 protein: CASSQDGQGSQPQHF

J gene: TRBJ2-2
D gene: TRBD2
V gene: TRBV5-1
clone size: NA
CDR3 DNA: TGCGCCAGCGATCCGGGGGGAAACACCGGGGAGCTGTTTTTT
CDR3 protein: CASDPGGNTGELFF

J gene: TRBJ2-5
D gene: TRBD2
V gene: TRBV27
clone size: once
CDR3 DNA: TGTGCCAGCGGTCTTACTTGGGAGGGCGGGGAGACCCAGTACTTC
CDR3 protein: CASGLTWEGGETQYF

J gene: TRBJ2-4
D gene: NA
V gene: TRBV18
clone size: once
CDR3 DNA: TGTGCCAGCTCACCGGACTACCTGAACATTCAGTACTTC
CDR3 protein: CASSPDYLNIQYF

J gene: TRBJ2-7
D gene: NA
V gene: TRBV4-2
clone size: NA
CDR3 DNA: TGTGCCAGCAGCCAAGCGGGAGCAGCTTCCTACGAGCAGTACTTC
CDR3 protein: CASSQAGAASYEQYF

J gene: TRBJ1-2
D gene: TRBD1
V gene: TRBV2
clone size: NA
CDR3 DNA: TGTGCCAGCAGTGAAACAGGGGTGACAATTTTCTACACCTTC
CDR3 protein: CASSETGVTIFYTF

J gene: TRBJ2-7
D gene: TRBD1
V gene: TRBV7-2
clone size: NA
CDR3 DNA: TGTGCCAGCGACAGGGGCTACGAGCAGTACTTC
CDR3 protein: CASDRGYEQYF